This T cell receptor beta chain was obtained from a study of beta chain features in type 1 diabetes. Study outcomes and limitations: Type 1 diabetes patients had TCRB CDR3s that were shorter (moderately but significantly so) in all four CD4+ subsets.

Expressed TCRB transcripts were sequenced, since all the RNA that had been isolated was reverse transcribed. Only in-frame clones appear in the TCRdb table, and some are missing; sequencing was by immunoSEQ multiplex PCR. The sample holds more than 150,000 clones; roughly 9% are singletons and the top ten take 0.7%. CDR3 length equals 17 residues. Trimming stripped 3 bases from V and 0 bases from J, with 17 bases between. Germline lookup yields CDR1 SGHRS and CDR2 YFSETQ. With respect to this clone: Its antigen remains unknown.

Material: central memory CD4+ T cells from blood. This rearrangement joins TRBV5-1 to TRBJ2-3, with a possible D match to TRBD1 (6 bases). This TCR derives from a woman aged 25 to 45 with type 1 diabetes. CDR3 sequence: CASSSNLDSYSTDTQYF. The DNA for the CDR3 is TGCGCCAGCAGCTCGAATTTGGACAGCTATAGCACAGATACGCAGTATTTT.